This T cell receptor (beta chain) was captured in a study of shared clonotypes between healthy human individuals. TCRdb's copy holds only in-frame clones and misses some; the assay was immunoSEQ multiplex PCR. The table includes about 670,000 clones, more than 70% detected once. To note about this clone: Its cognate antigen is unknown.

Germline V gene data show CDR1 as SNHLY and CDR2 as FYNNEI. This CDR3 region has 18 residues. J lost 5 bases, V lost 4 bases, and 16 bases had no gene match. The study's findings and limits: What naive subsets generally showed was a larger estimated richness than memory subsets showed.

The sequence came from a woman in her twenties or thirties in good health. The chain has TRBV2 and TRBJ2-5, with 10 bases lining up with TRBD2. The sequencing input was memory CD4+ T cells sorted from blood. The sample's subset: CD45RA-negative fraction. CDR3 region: CASSVHFGAGGIQETQYF. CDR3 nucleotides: TGTGCCAGCAGTGTGCATTTCGGAGCGGGAGGGATTCAGGAGACCCAGTACTTC.